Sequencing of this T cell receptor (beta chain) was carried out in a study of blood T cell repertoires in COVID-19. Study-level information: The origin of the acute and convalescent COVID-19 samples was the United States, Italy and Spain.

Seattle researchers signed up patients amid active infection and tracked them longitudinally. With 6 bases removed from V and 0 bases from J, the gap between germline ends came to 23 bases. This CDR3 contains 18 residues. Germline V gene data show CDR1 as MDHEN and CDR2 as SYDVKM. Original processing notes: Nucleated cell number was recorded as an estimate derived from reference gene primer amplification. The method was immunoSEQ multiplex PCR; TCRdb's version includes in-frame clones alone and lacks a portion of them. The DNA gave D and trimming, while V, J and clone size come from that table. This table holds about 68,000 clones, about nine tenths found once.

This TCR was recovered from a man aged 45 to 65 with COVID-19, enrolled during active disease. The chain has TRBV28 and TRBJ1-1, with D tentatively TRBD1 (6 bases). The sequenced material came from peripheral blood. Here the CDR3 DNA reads TGTGCCAGCAGCTCCGATGGGGGCGGGGGCGCCATGAACACTGAAGCTTTCTTT. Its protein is CASSSDGGGGAMNTEAFF.